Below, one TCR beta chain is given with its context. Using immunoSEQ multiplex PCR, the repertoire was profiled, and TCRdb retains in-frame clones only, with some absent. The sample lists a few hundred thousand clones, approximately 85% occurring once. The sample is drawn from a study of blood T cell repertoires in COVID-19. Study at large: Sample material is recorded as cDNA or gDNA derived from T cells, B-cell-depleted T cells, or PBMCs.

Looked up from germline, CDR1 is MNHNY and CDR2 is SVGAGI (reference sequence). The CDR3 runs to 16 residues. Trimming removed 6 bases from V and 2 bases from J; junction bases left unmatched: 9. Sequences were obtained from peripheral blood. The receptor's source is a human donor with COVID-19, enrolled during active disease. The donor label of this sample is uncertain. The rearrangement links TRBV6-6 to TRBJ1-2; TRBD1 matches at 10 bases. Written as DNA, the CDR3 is TGTGCCAGCAGCTCCCTCGGGACAGGGGACAACTATGGCTACACCTTC. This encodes CASSSLGTGDNYGYTF.